A single sample is the source of the 5 T cell receptor beta chains below, sequenced in a study of T cells after yellow fever vaccination. TCRdb reanalysed the 5' RACE reads using MiXCR and keeps one entry per CDR3 protein. In the table there are some 250,000 distinct CDR3 sequences, over 3% of which are singletons. The input for sequencing was PBMCs, taken 15 days after the yellow fever booster vaccination. Receptors were obtained from a man younger than 35 who received the YFV17D yellow fever vaccine.

This clonotype appeared many times. The genes are TRBV5-1 and TRBJ1-4; D possibly corresponds to TRBD1 (6 bases). V gave up 4 bases and J gave up 7 bases, with 17 bases separating them. CDR1 is SGHRS and CDR2 is YFSETQ in the germline V gene. The CDR3 has 15 residues. CDR3 DNA: TGCGCCAGCAGCACGTCAGGGGTGGACTCTGAAAAACTGTTTTTT. It encodes CASSTSGVDSEKLFF.

This clonotype came up many times. V and J are TRBV6-2 or TRBV6-3 and TRBJ2-2, with D perhaps assigned TRBD1 or TRBD2 (5 bases each). The ends were cut back, 8 bases at V and 5 bases at J, with 12 bases in the middle. The CDR3 is 13 residues long. CDR1 and CDR2 (germline): MNHEY, SVGEGT. The CDR3 sequence: CASGGFETGELFF. In nucleotides, the CDR3 is TGTGCCAGCGGGGGATTCGAAACCGGGGAGCTGTTTTTT.

This clonotype was recorded many times. The V gene is TRBV20-1, the J gene TRBJ2-3; 10 bases agree with TRBD1. The CDR3 is made up of 14 amino acids. Germline V CDR1 and CDR2: DFQATT, SNEGSKA (reference sequence). The ends lost 3 bases at V and 1 base at J; junction bases unmatched: 1. CDR3 in amino acids: CSARDRGGTDTQYF. As DNA, the CDR3 is TGCAGTGCTAGGGACAGGGGGGGCACAGATACGCAGTATTTT.

This clonotype was counted at least ten times. The chain employs TRBV27 and TRBJ2-4; D remains unclear. Germline CDR1 and CDR2: MNHEY and SMNVEV (reference sequence). CDR3 length: 15 amino acids. The V and J ends lost 7 bases and 0 bases respectively, with 13 bases between them. CDR3 nucleotides: TGTGCCAGCACCCCCCGTCCCTTAGCCAAAAACATTCAGTACTTC. It is translated as CASTPRPLAKNIQYF.

Many counts were recorded for this clonotype. This chain links TRBV7-9 with TRBJ2-3, with D unresolved. Trimming pared 1 base from V and 0 bases from J, leaving 5 bases between. The CDR3 sequence is 14 residues long. The germline gives CDR1 SEHNR, CDR2 FQNEAQ (reference sequence). DNA of the CDR3: TGTGCCAGCAGCTTAGGCCTCAGCACAGATACGCAGTATTTT. Translated, it gives CASSLGLSTDTQYF.